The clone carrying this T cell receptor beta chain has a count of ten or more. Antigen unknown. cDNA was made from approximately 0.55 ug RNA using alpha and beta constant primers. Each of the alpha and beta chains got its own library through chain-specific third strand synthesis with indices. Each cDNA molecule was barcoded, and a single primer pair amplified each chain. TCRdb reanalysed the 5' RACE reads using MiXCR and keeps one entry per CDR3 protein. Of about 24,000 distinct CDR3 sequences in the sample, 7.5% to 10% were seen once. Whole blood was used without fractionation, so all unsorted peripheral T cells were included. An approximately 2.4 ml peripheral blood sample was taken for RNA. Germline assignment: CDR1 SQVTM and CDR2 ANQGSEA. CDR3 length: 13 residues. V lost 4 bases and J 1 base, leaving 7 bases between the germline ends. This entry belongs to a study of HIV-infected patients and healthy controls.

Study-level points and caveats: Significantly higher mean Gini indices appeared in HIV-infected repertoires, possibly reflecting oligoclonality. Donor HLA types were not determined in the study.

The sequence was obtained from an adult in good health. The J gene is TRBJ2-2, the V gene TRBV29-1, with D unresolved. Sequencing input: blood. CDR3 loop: CSVVGENTGELFF. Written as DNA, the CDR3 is TGCAGCGTTGTTGGGGAGAACACCGGGGAGCTGTTTTTT.